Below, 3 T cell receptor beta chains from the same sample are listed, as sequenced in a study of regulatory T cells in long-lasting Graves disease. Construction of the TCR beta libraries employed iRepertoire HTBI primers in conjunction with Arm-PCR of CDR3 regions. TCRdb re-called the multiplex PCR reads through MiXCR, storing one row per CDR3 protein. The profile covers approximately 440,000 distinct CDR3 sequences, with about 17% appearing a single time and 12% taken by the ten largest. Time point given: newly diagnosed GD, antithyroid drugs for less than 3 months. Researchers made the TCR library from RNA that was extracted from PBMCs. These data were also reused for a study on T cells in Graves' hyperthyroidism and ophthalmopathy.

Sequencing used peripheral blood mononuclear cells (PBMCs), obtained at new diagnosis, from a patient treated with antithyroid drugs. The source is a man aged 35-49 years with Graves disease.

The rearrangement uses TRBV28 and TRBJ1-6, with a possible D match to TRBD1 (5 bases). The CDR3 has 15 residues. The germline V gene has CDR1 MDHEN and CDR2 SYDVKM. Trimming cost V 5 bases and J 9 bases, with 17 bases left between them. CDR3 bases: TGTGCCAGCAGTCAGACCCCCGAGGGGACTTCACCCCTCCACTTT. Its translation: CASSQTPEGTSPLHF.

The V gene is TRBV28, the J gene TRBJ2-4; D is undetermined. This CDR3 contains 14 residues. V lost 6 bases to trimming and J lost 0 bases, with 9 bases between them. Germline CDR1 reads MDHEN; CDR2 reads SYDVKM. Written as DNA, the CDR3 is TGTGCCAGCAGGTCGAACCTAGCCAAAAACATTCAGTACTTC. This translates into CASRSNLAKNIQYF. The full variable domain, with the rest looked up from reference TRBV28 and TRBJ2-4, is DVKVTQSSRYLVKRTGEKVFLECVQDMDHENMFWYRQDPGLGLRLIYFSYDVKMKEKGDIPEGYSVSREKKERFSLILESASTNQTSMYLCASRSNLAKNIQYFGAGTRLSVL.

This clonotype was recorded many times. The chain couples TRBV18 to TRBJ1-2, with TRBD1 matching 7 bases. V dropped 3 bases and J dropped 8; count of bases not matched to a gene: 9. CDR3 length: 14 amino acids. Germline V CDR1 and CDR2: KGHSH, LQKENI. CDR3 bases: TGTGCCAGCTCACCTACCAACTACAGGGGAGGCTACACCTTC. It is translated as CASSPTNYRGGYTF.